This record concerns one TCR beta chain sequence. Repertoires were generated with immunoSEQ multiplex PCR, while TCRdb's copy carries only in-frame clones and drops some. The table has some 120,000 clones, 70% to 90% seen once. This specimen belongs to a study of T cell responses to AZD1222 COVID-19 vaccine. The TCR was taken from an adult in good health. The sample consisted of peripheral blood, taken on day 0 of MenACWY control vaccination.

This CDR3 reads CASSIGTGGVYGYTF. The CDR3 nucleotides are TGTGCCAGTAGTATAGGGACAGGGGGCGTTTATGGCTACACCTTC. The chain links TRBV19 to TRBJ1-2; TRBD1 matches at 11 bases. The CDR3 spans 15 residues. Germline V gives CDR1 LNHDA, CDR2 SQIVND (reference sequence). The V segment lost 1 base and the J segment 5 bases; nucleotides outside the gene matches: 3.